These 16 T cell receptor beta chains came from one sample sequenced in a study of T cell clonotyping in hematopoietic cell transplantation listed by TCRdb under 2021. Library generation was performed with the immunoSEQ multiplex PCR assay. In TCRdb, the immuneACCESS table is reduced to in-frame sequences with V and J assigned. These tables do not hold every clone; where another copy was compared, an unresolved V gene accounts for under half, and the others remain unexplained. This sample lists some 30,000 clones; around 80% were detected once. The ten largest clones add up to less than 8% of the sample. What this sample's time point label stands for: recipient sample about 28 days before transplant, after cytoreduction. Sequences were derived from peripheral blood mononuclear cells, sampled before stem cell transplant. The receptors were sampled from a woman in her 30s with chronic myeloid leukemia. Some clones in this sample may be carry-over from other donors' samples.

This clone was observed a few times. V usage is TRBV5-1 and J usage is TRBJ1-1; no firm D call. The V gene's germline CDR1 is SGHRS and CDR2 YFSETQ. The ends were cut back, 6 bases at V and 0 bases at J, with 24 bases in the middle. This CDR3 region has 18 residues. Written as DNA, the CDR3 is TGCGCCAGCAAAAGGGATAGGGTGAGGGCGACCATGAACACTGAAGCTTTCTTT. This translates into CASKRDRVRATMNTEAFF.

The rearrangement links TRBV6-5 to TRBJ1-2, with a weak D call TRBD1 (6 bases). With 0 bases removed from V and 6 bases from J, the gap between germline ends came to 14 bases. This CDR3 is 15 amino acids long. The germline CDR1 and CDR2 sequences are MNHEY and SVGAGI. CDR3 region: CASSYSAGTRNGYTF. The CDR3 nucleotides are TGTGCCAGCAGTTACTCTGCAGGGACACGTAATGGCTACACCTTC.

CDR3 protein: CATVPGPGYGYTF. CDR3 nucleotides: TGTGCCACGGTCCCGGGGCCGGGCTATGGCTACACCTTC. This chain connects TRBV7-3 to TRBJ1-2; D perhaps matches TRBD1 (5 bases). Per the germline V gene, CDR1 is SGHTA and CDR2 is FQGTGA. This CDR3 comprises 13 residues. The V and J ends lost 10 bases and 4 bases respectively, with 16 bases between them.

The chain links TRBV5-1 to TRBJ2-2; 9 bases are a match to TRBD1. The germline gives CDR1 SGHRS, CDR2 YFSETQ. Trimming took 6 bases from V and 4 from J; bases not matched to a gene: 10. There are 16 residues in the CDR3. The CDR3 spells CASTVMGQGTTGELFF. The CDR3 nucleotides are TGCGCCAGCACAGTAATGGGACAGGGTACCACCGGGGAGCTGTTTTTT.

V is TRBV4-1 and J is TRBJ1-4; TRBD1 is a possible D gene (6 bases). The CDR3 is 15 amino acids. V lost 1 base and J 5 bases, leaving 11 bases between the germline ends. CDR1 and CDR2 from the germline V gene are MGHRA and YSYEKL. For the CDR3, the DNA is TGCGCCAGCAGCCAAGCCCCAGGGGAGAATGAAAAACTGTTTTTT. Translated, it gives CASSQAPGENEKLFF.

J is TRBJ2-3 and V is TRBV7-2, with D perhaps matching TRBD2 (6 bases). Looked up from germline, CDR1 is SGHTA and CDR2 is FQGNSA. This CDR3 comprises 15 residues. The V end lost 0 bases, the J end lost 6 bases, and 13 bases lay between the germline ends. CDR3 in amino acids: CASSLASGPWDTQYF. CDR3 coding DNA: TGTGCCAGCAGCTTAGCTAGCGGCCCTTGGGATACGCAGTATTTT.

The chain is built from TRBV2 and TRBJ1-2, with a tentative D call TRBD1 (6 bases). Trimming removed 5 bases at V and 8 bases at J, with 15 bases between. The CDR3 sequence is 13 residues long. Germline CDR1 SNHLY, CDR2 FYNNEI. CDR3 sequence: CASSNQGSGGYTF. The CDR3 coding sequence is TGTGCCAGCAGTAATCAGGGGAGTGGGGGCTACACCTTC.

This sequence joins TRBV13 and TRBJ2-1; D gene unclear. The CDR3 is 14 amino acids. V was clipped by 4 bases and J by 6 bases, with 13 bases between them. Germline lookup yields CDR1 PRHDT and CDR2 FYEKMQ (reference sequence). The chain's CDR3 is CASSSRAPGNEQFF. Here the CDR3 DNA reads TGTGCCAGCAGCTCTAGGGCCCCCGGCAATGAGCAGTTCTTC. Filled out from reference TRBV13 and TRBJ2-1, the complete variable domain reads AAGVIQSPRHLIKEKRETATLKCYPIPRHDTVYWYQQGPGQDPQFLISFYEKMQSDKGSIPDRFSAQQFSDYHSELNMSSLELGDSALYFCASSSRAPGNEQFFGPGTRLTVL.

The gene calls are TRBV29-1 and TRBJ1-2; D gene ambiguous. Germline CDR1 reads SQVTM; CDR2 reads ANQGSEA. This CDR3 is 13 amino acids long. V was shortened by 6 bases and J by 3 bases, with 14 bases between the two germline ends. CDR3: CSVSPSGDYGYTF. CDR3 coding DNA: TGCAGCGTCTCTCCCTCGGGTGACTATGGCTACACCTTC. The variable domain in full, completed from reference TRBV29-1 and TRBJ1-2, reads SAVISQKPSRDICQRGTSLTIQCQVDSQVTMMFWYRQQPGQSLTLIATANQGSEATYESGFVIDKFPISRPNLTFSTLTVSNMSPEDSSIYLCSVSPSGDYGYTFGSGTRLTVV.

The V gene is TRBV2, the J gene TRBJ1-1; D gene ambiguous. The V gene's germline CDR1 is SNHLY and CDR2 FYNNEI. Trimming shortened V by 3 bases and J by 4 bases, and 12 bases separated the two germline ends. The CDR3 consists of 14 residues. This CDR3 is CASSDFRSATEAFF. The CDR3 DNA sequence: TGTGCCAGCAGTGACTTCAGGTCCGCCACTGAAGCTTTCTTT.

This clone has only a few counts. DNA for the CDR3: TGTGCCAGCAGTTACTATAGGGTGGGCACTGAAGCTTTCTTT. It yields the protein CASSYYRVGTEAFF. The chain carries TRBV6-5 and TRBJ1-1; D not certain. CDR1 and CDR2 from the germline V gene are MNHEY and SVGAGI. This CDR3 contains 14 residues. The germline V and J ends were trimmed by 1 base and 4 bases, with 10 bases remaining between them.

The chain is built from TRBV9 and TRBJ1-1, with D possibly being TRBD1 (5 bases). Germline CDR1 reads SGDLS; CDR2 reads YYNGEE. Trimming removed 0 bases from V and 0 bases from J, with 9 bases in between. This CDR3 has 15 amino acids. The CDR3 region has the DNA TGTGCCAGCAGCGTAGGTGGGGCGCTGAACACTGAAGCTTTCTTT. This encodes CASSVGGALNTEAFF. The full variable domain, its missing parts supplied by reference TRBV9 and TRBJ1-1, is DSGVTQTPKHLITATGQRVTLRCSPRSGDLSVYWYQQSLDQGLQFLIQYYNGEERAKGNILERFSAQQFPDLHSELNLSSLELGDSALYFCASSVGGALNTEAFFGQGTRLTVV.

The CDR3, as DNA: TGTGCCAGCAGCCAAGATAGGGGGGGTCCGGACACTGAAGCTTTCTTT. It is translated as CASSQDRGGPDTEAFF. V and J are TRBV14 and TRBJ1-1, with D possibly matching TRBD1 (6 bases). The V and J ends lost 0 bases and 3 bases respectively, with 14 bases between them. Germline CDR1 reads SGHDN; CDR2 reads FVKESK. The CDR3 sequence is 16 residues long.

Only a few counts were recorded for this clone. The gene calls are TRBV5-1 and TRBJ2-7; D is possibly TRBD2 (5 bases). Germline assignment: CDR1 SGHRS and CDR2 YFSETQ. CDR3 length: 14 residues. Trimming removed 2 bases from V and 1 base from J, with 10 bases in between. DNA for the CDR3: TGCGCCAGCAGCTTCACTAGAAATTCCTACGAGCAGTACTTC. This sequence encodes CASSFTRNSYEQYF.

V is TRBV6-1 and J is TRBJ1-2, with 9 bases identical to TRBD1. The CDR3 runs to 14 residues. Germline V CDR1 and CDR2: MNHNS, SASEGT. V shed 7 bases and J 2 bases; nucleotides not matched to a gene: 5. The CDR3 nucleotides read TGTGCCAGCAAAACGGGGACAGGGAACTATGGCTACACCTTC. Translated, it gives CASKTGTGNYGYTF.

The CDR3 reads CASSPTSGGVTYEQYV. CDR3 in DNA: TGTGCCAGCAGTCCGACTAGCGGGGGGGTCACATACGAGCAGTACGTC. The V gene is TRBV28, the J gene TRBJ2-7; TRBD2 agrees at 14 bases. Unmatched junction bases numbered 7, after V lost 5 bases and J lost 4 bases. CDR3 length: 16 amino acids. Germline V gene lookup returns CDR1 MDHEN and CDR2 SYDVKM.